This T cell receptor beta chain is from a study of T cell responses to AZD1222 COVID-19 vaccine (dated by TCRdb to the early 2020s). Regarding the study in general: TCR sequencing covered roughly 230 trial participants: about 210 given two doses of AZD1222 and around 25 given two doses of MenACWY control vaccine. Enrollment into the trials was organized by age into subgroups of 18-55, 56-69 and 70-plus years, and those subgroups contained around 150, 28 and 57 TCR-sequenced participants, respectively. Beyond this particular receptor, the publication reports: Nearly half of unique spike-specific TCRs reportedly recognized epitopes outside regions mutated in the B.1.351 and B.1.1.7 variants. Most participants were white British and females outnumbered males, and the authors suggested that clonal diversity may have been underestimated. After two AZD1222 doses, spike-specific TCR breadth and depth were significantly higher than at day 0 and than in MenACWY recipients. Conclusions about previously exposed vaccinees were limited because only 5 or 6 AZD1222 recipients were SARS-CoV-2 seropositive at baseline. Because no samples from the day 14 peak response were available, repertoires could be characterized only after the peak T cell response. In the small 56-69-year group, the increase in depth fell short of significance, most likely because of low power. CD4 TCRs associated with the vaccine covered the entire spike protein, and the dominant responses were in regions 160-218 and 743-854.

The time point label on this specimen signifies: about 28 days (+/-7) after the second vaccine dose. AZD1222 recipients with second doses at about 4 weeks or about 12 weeks were pooled, because spike-specific TCR depth and breadth did not differ between schedules. Samples from vaccinated people were obtained from the UK trials COV001 and COV002, which included a single-blind randomized controlled phase 2/3 trial of AZD1222 (ChAdOx1 nCoV-19) in healthy adults. For TCRbeta chain sequencing, PBMC samples were collected from trial participants at day 0 and at day 28 after the second dose. The CDR3 regions of human TCRbeta chains were analyzed by immunosequencing. In the original analysis: Repertoire TCRs were matched against a reference library of SARS-CoV-2-specific TCRs generated with the MIRA antigen-specificity platform. Breadth was defined as the fraction of unique TCRs that were SARS-CoV-2-associated. Depth was defined as the fraction of total T cells that were SARS-CoV-2-associated. Using the MIRA data, every spike-specific TCR was mapped to the spike region that the TCR reacted to and assigned to either a CD4 or a CD8 class. Log10-transformed breadth and depth values were compared by one-way ANOVA with Sidak's multiple comparisons tests. The table comes from immuneACCESS by way of TCRdb, which keeps in-frame sequences with V and J called. Part of the clones is missing from these tables; in studies checked, under half for an unresolved V gene and the rest for unknown reasons. Clone size and V and J calls were adopted from that table, with D and trimming inferred from the DNA. For this sample the table gives around 99,000 clones, of which approximately 91% were detected only once. Jointly, the top ten make up 6.5% to 10% of the sample.

Concerning this clone: It lacks a known antigen. Base qualities are not provided; no much larger clone lies one nucleotide away.

Sequences were derived from peripheral blood, sampled 28 days after the second AZD1222 dose. This TCR came from an adult who received the AZD1222 COVID-19 vaccine.

In nucleotide form, the sequence is TGTGCCAGCAGACCAGTTGACAGGGGAATTTATTCACCCCTCCACTTT. Its translation is CASRPVDRGIYSPLHF. The V and J segments used are TRBV3-1 (or the pseudogene TRBV3-2) and TRBJ1-6; 8 of the junction bases match TRBD1. CDR1 and CDR2 were assigned from the germline V gene (reference sequence) as LGHDT and YNNKEL. Clipping removes 6 bases from V and 8 bases from J, with 12 as the unmatched junction base count. Its CDR3 holds 16 amino acids, cysteine through phenylalanine. Only the CDR3 DNA is retained, 48 bases long and in frame from the first base.